A selection of T cell receptor beta chains follows, all from one sample in a study of graft-versus-host responses after intestinal transplantation. Only in-frame clones appear in the TCRdb table, and some are missing; sequencing was by immunoSEQ multiplex PCR. The repertoire holds over 85,000 clones, with about nine tenths as singletons. For these TCRs, the target antigens are not known. This specimen was unstimulated CD4+ T cells sorted from spleen or lymph node cells, taken before transplant. The receptors were sampled from a human donor who was the organ donor for an intestinal transplant. The CDR3 runs from the conserved cysteine through the conserved F or W. The D gene is left open where the match is weak. The size field is filled for only some rows; it gives once, few, many or a size class.

CDR3 DNA: TGTGCCTGGAGCAGGAACAGGGGGCAGGGAGGGGATCAGCCCCAGCATTTT
CDR3 protein: CAWSRNRGQGGDQPQHF
V gene: TRBV30
clone size: -
D gene: TRBD1
CDR3 length: 17
J gene: TRBJ1-5

CDR3 DNA: TGTGCCAGCAGTTTGAGTGGGGGGGCAAGGGGCACAGATACGCAGTATTTT
CDR3 protein: CASSLSGGARGTDTQYF
V gene: TRBV11-2
clone size: few
D gene: -
CDR3 length: 17
J gene: TRBJ2-3

CDR3 DNA: TGCAGCGTTGGCAACGGACAGAACTATGGCTACACCTTC
CDR3 protein: CSVGNGQNYGYTF
V gene: TRBV29-1
clone size: -
D gene: -
CDR3 length: 13
J gene: TRBJ1-2

CDR3 DNA: TGTGCCAGCAGGCCCGGGATACCCACAGATACGCAGTATTTT
CDR3 protein: CASRPGIPTDTQYF
V gene: TRBV7-2
clone size: -
D gene: -
CDR3 length: 14
J gene: TRBJ2-3

CDR3 DNA: TGCGCCAGCAGCCAAGATATCCTAGTCAATGAGCAGTTCTTC
CDR3 protein: CASSQDILVNEQFF
V gene: TRBV4-3
clone size: -
D gene: -
CDR3 length: 14
J gene: TRBJ2-1

CDR3 DNA: TGTGCCAGCAGCTTACGTACGGCACCCCTCCACTTT
CDR3 protein: CASSLRTAPLHF
V gene: TRBV7-3
clone size: -
D gene: -
CDR3 length: 12
J gene: TRBJ1-6

CDR3 DNA: TGTGCCAGCAGTGAGACAGGGGGCGCGTCCTCCTACGAGCAGTACTTC
CDR3 protein: CASSETGGASSYEQYF
V gene: TRBV6-1
clone size: -
D gene: TRBD1
CDR3 length: 16
J gene: TRBJ2-7

CDR3 DNA: TGTGCCATCAGTGAGACAAATAACTATGGCTACACCTTC
CDR3 protein: CAISETNNYGYTF
V gene: TRBV10-3
clone size: -
D gene: -
CDR3 length: 13
J gene: TRBJ1-2

CDR3 DNA: TGCGCCAGCAGTTCGACGACAGGGGCACTTTACGAGCAGTACTTC
CDR3 protein: CASSSTTGALYEQYF
V gene: TRBV5-1
clone size: -
D gene: TRBD1
CDR3 length: 15
J gene: TRBJ2-7

CDR3 DNA: TGTGCCAGCCGGGACAGGGGTGATGAGCAGTACTTC
CDR3 protein: CASRDRGDEQYF
V gene: TRBV2
clone size: -
D gene: TRBD1
CDR3 length: 12
J gene: TRBJ2-7

CDR3 DNA: TGCGCCAGCTACAGGGACAGCCCATTGAACACTGAAGCTTTCTTT
CDR3 protein: CASYRDSPLNTEAFF
V gene: TRBV5-1
clone size: -
D gene: TRBD1
CDR3 length: 15
J gene: TRBJ1-1

CDR3 DNA: TGCGCCAGCAGCCACCCGACCAGGGGCAGGGGAAACACCATATATTTT
CDR3 protein: CASSHPTRGRGNTIYF
V gene: TRBV4-1
clone size: -
D gene: -
CDR3 length: 16
J gene: TRBJ1-3

CDR3 DNA: TGTGCCAGCAGCGTTGCACAGGGGACCGGGGAGCTGTTTTTT
CDR3 protein: CASSVAQGTGELFF
V gene: TRBV9
clone size: once
D gene: TRBD1
CDR3 length: 14
J gene: TRBJ2-2

CDR3 DNA: TGTGCCAGCAGCGTAGGGGGCAGGGGGCTGCGGAACACTGAAGCTTTCTTT
CDR3 protein: CASSVGGRGLRNTEAFF
V gene: TRBV9
clone size: -
D gene: TRBD1
CDR3 length: 17
J gene: TRBJ1-1

CDR3 DNA: TGTGCCAGCAGCGGCGGACAGCGAGTCCGGGCCAACGTCCTGACTTTC
CDR3 protein: CASSGGQRVRANVLTF
V gene: TRBV7-2
clone size: -
D gene: -
CDR3 length: 16
J gene: TRBJ2-6

CDR3 DNA: TGTGCCATCAACCTGGGGGACAGGCCAAATGGCTACACCTTC
CDR3 protein: CAINLGDRPNGYTF
V gene: TRBV10-3
clone size: -
D gene: TRBD1
CDR3 length: 14
J gene: TRBJ1-2

CDR3 DNA: TGCGCCAGCAGCCACGACCGGGACACGACATATGGCTACACCTTC
CDR3 protein: CASSHDRDTTYGYTF
V gene: TRBV10-2
clone size: -
D gene: -
CDR3 length: 15
J gene: TRBJ1-2

CDR3 DNA: TGTGCCACTACTACAGGGATCGGCTACGGCTACACCTTC
CDR3 protein: CATTTGIGYGYTF
V gene: TRBV15
clone size: -
D gene: -
CDR3 length: 13
J gene: TRBJ1-2

CDR3 DNA: TGTGCCAGCAGGATTAGCGGGGAGGACTACAATGAGCAGTTCTTC
CDR3 protein: CASRISGEDYNEQFF
V gene: TRBV27
clone size: -
D gene: TRBD2
CDR3 length: 15
J gene: TRBJ2-1

CDR3 DNA: TGTGCCAGCAGCAAAACGGGTCGAACCTACGAGCAGTACTTC
CDR3 protein: CASSKTGRTYEQYF
V gene: TRBV21-1
clone size: -
D gene: -
CDR3 length: 14
J gene: TRBJ2-7

CDR3 DNA: TGTGCCAGTATGAATGAGGGCGGTGAAGCTTTCTTT
CDR3 protein: CASMNEGGEAFF
V gene: TRBV19
clone size: -
D gene: -
CDR3 length: 12
J gene: TRBJ1-1

CDR3 DNA: TGTGCCAGCAGAGGGACGCGGGGGTACAATGAGCAGTTCTTC
CDR3 protein: CASRGTRGYNEQFF
V gene: TRBV6-1
clone size: -
D gene: TRBD2
CDR3 length: 14
J gene: TRBJ2-1

CDR3 DNA: TGTGCCAGCAGCTTGAGTAGGAGAGAGACCCAGTACTTC
CDR3 protein: CASSLSRRETQYF
V gene: TRBV5-6
clone size: -
D gene: -
CDR3 length: 13
J gene: TRBJ2-5

CDR3 DNA: TGCGCCAGCAGCCAAGATCCCCGAGGGACCCAGTACTTC
CDR3 protein: CASSQDPRGTQYF
V gene: TRBV4-3
clone size: -
D gene: -
CDR3 length: 13
J gene: TRBJ2-5

CDR3 DNA: TGCGCCAGCAGCTTGCGGGGTCAAGAGACCCAGTACTTC
CDR3 protein: CASSLRGQETQYF
V gene: TRBV5-1
clone size: -
D gene: -
CDR3 length: 13
J gene: TRBJ2-5

CDR3 DNA: TGTGCCAGCAGCGGCTACAGGGGCCGGAACACTGAAGCTTTCTTT
CDR3 protein: CASSGYRGRNTEAFF
V gene: TRBV11-2
clone size: -
D gene: TRBD1
CDR3 length: 15
J gene: TRBJ1-1